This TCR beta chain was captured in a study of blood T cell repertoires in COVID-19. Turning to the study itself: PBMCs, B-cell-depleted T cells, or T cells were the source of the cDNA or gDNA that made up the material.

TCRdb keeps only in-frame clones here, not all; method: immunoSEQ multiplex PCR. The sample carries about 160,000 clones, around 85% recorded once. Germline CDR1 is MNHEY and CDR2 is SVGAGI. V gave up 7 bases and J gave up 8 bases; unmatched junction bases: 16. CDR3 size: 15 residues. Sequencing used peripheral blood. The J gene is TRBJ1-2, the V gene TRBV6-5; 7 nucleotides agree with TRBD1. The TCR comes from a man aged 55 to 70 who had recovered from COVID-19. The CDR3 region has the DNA TGTGCCAGCATCCCCCTCGGGCAGGGGGAAAGGGGCTACACCTTC. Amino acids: CASIPLGQGERGYTF.